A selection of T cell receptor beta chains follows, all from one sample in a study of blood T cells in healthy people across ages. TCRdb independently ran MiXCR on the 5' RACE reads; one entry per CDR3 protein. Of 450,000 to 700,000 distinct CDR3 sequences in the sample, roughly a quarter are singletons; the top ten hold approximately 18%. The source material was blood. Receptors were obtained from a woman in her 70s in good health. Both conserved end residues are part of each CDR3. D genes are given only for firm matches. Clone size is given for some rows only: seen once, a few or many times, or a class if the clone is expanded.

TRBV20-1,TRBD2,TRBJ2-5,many,CSAGRTSGGSSYQETQYF,TGCAGTGCTGGGAGGACTAGCGGGGGGAGTTCGTACCAAGAGACCCAGTACTTC
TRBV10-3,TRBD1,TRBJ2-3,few,CAISQQGSGADTQYF,TGTGCCATCAGCCAACAGGGGAGTGGCGCAGATACGCAGTATTTT
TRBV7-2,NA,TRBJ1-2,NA,CASSLPQGTGGYTF,TGTGCCAGCAGCCTTCCCCAGGGGACGGGAGGCTACACCTTC
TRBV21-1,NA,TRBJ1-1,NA,CASSKARVFEAFF,TGTGCCAGCAGCAAAGCCCGGGTTTTTGAAGCTTTCTTT
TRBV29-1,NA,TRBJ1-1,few,CSVEGVTGRVTEAFF,TGCAGCGTTGAGGGTGTTACAGGGAGGGTCACTGAAGCTTTCTTT
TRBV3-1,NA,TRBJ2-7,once,CASSHRLEEGKQYF,TGTGCCAGCAGCCACAGACTAGAGGAGGGTAAGCAGTACTTC
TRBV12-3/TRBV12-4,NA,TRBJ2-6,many,CASSLGGANVLTF,TGCGCCAGCAGCTTGGGTGGGGCCAACGTCCTGACTTTC
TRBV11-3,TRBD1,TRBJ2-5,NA,CASSSPLGDSQETQYF,TGTGCCAGCAGCTCACCTCTTGGGGACAGCCAAGAGACCCAGTACTTC
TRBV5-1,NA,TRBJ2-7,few,CASSSDSPLLVEQYF,TGCGCCAGCAGTTCTGACAGCCCTCTCCTAGTCGAGCAGTACTTC
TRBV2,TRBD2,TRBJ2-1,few,CASILTSGGNNQQFF,TGTGCCAGCATACTAACTAGCGGGGGTAACAATCAGCAGTTCTTC
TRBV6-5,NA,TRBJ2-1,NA,CASSYSHNNEQFF,TGTGCCAGCAGTTACAGTCACAACAATGAGCAGTTCTTC
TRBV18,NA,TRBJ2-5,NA,CAISPPGIETQYF,TGTGCCATCTCACCACCAGGGATTGAGACCCAGTACTTC
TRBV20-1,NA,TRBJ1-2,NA,CSAREGGQGLSGYTF,TGCAGTGCTAGAGAGGGGGGTCAGGGTCTTTCTGGCTACACCTTC
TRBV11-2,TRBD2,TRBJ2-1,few,CASSLAPTGTSGGYEQFF,TGTGCCAGCAGCCTAGCACCAACCGGGACTAGCGGGGGTTATGAGCAGTTCTTC
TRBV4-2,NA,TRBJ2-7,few,CASSQVSTAFYYEQYF,TGTGCCAGCAGCCAAGTATCTACCGCCTTCTACTACGAGCAGTACTTC
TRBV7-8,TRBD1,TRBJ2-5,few,CASSSTGGKEAQYF,TGTGCCAGCAGCTCGACAGGGGGCAAAGAGGCCCAGTACTTC
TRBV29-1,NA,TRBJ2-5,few,CSDMGSSERTQYF,TGCAGCGACATGGGATCCTCTGAAAGGACCCAGTACTTC
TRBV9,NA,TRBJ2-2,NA,CASSPHTGELFF,TGTGCCAGCAGCCCCCATACCGGGGAGCTGTTTTTT
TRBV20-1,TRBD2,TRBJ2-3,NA,CSARDWASGSADTQYF,TGCAGTGCTAGAGATTGGGCTAGCGGGAGTGCAGATACGCAGTATTTT
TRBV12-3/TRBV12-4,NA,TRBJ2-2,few,CASRYRRLAGELFF,TGTGCCAGCAGATACCGTCGGTTGGCCGGGGAGCTGTTTTTT
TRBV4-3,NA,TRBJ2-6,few,CASSQAQGSSGANVLTF,TGCGCCAGCAGCCAAGCCCAAGGGAGCTCTGGGGCCAACGTCCTGACTTTC
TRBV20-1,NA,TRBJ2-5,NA,CSARDPGEGETQYF,TGCAGTGCTAGAGATCCCGGCGAGGGAGAGACCCAGTACTTC
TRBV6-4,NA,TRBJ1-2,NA,CASSPGSQNTLGYTF,TGTGCCAGCAGTCCCGGGTCGCAGAATACATTAGGCTACACCTTC
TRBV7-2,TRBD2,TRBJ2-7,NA,CASSLPWGTNYEQYF,TGTGCCAGCAGTCTACCTTGGGGGACTAACTACGAGCAGTACTTC
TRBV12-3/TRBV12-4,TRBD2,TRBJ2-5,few,CASSSYGGMIETQYF,TGTGCCAGCAGTTCATACGGGGGGATGATCGAGACCCAGTACTTC
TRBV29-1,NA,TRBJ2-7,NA,CSVGWRDEQYF,TGCAGCGTTGGTTGGAGGGACGAGCAGTACTTC
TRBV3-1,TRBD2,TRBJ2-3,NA,CASAGLAGPTDTQYF,TGTGCCAGCGCGGGACTAGCGGGACCTACAGATACGCAGTATTTT
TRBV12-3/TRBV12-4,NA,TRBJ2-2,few,CASSFYRTSNTGELFF,TGTGCCAGCAGTTTTTATAGGACCTCGAACACCGGGGAGCTGTTTTTT
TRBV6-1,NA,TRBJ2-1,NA,CASSATWAADNEQFF,TGTGCCAGCAGTGCGACTTGGGCAGCGGACAATGAGCAGTTCTTC
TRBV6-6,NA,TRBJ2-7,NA,CASRLPASYEQYF,TGTGCCAGCAGGCTGCCTGCATCCTACGAGCAGTACTTC
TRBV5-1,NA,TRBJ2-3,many,CASSLGQSTDTQYF,TGTGCCAGCAGCTTAGGTCAGAGCACAGATACGCAGTATTTT
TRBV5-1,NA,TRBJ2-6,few,CASIDISGANVLTF,TGCGCCAGCATAGACATTTCTGGGGCCAACGTCCTGACTTTC
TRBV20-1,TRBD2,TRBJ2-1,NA,CSAPLAGSRHEQLF,TGCAGTGCTCCCCTAGCGGGGAGTAGGCACGAGCAGCTCTTC
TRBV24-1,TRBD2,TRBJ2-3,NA,CATSDSPQAGGYPYTDTQYF,TGTGCCACCAGTGACTCTCCGCAAGCGGGGGGCTACCCTTACACAGATACGCAGTATTTT
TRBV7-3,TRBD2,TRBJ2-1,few,CASSSGLAGGLGNEQFF,TGTGCCAGCAGCTCCGGACTAGCGGGGGGGCTCGGCAATGAGCAGTTCTTC
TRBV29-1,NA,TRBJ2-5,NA,CSVGESPQYF,TGCAGCGTTGGAGAAAGCCCCCAGTACTTC
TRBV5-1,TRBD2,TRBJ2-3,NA,CASSLNQRGNTDTQYF,TGCGCCAGCAGCTTGAACCAGCGGGGGAACACAGATACGCAGTATTTT
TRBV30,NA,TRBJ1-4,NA,CAWSPRTALNEKLFF,TGTGCCTGGAGCCCTAGGACAGCTCTTAATGAAAAACTGTTTTTT
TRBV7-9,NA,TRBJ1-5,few,CASSLDGNSNQPQHF,TGTGCCAGCAGCTTAGACGGCAATAGCAATCAGCCCCAGCATTTT
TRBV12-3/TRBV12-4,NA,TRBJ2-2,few,CASSLDGYTGELFF,TGTGCCAGCAGTTTGGACGGATACACCGGGGAGCTGTTTTTT
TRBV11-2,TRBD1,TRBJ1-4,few,CASSLTGQGEKLFF,TGTGCCAGCAGCCTCACGGGACAGGGAGAAAAACTGTTTTTT
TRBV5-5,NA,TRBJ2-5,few,CASSSWDKETQYF,TGTGCCAGCAGCTCTTGGGACAAAGAGACCCAGTACTTC
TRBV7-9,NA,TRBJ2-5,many,CASSFNGGKETQYF,TGTGCCAGCAGCTTTAATGGGGGAAAAGAGACCCAGTACTTC
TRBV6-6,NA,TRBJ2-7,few,CASSYSTFSSYEQYF,TGTGCCAGCAGTTACTCGACTTTCAGCTCCTACGAGCAGTACTTC
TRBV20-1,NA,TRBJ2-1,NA,CSGGATGYNEQFF,TGCAGTGGGGGGGCGACGGGATACAATGAGCAGTTCTTC